This TCR beta chain originates from a study of T cell repertoires in cytomegalovirus infection. Study information: Recently described HLA-C-restricted plus well-studied HLA-B-restricted CMV epitopes were used. The public TCR beta signatures pointed to both CMV infection and matching HLA type.

V was pared by 2 bases and J by 5 bases, with 18 bases between. The CDR3 length is 17 residues. Germline values: CDR1 WSHSY, CDR2 SAAADI. TCRdb passed the reads through MiXCR, listing each CDR3 protein once. The table shows 750,000 to 900,000 distinct CDR3 sequences, with 25% to 30% occurring only once. Study-level findings and limits: Summed frequency of public TCR beta families distinguished CMV carriers with the relevant HLA. Within the response measured ex vivo, HLA-C-restricted CMV-specific TCR beta clonotypes were dominant.

To note about this clonotype: What it recognizes is unknown.

The origin of this receptor is a human donor in good health (CMV status not recorded). Some clones in this sample may be carry-over from other donors' samples. The rearrangement links TRBV10-2 to TRBJ2-2; maybe TRBD2 (7 bases). The sample here was cultured CD8+ T cells from PBMCs, taken from culture after CMV antigen stimulation. The CDR3 bases are TGCGCCAGCAGTGAGGGGGGGGCGGGGGCCCCTACCGGGGAGCTGTTTTTT. Translating it yields CASSEGGAGAPTGELFF.